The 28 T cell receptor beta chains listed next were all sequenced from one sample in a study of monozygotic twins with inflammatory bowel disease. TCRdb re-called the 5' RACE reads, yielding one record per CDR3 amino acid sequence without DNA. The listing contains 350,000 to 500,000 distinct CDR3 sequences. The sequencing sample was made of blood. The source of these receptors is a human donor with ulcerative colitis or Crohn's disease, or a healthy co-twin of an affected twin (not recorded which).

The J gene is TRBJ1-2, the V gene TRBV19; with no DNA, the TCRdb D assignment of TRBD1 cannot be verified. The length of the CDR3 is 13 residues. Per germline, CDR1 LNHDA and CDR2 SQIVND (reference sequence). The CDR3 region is CASSIGAPAGYTF.

This CDR3 is CASTQTGAETQYF. The chain has TRBV12-3 or TRBV12-4 and TRBJ2-5; TCRdb gives TRBD1 as the D gene, but with no DNA this cannot be confirmed. The CDR3 loop spans 13 amino acids.

CDR3 sequence: CASSWGAGSGDGYTF. V usage is TRBV5-1 and J usage is TRBJ1-2; checking the TCRdb D call of TRBD1 is not possible without DNA. The CDR3 runs to 15 residues. Germline values: CDR1 SGHRS, CDR2 YFSETQ.

The CDR3 loop reads CASSVGLLETQYF. The chain combines TRBV9 with TRBJ2-5. This CDR3 is built from 13 residues. Per the germline V gene, CDR1 is SGDLS and CDR2 is YYNGEE.

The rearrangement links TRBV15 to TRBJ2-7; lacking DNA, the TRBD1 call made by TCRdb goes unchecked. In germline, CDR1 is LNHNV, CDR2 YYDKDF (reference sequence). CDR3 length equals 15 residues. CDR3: CATSRDWGQTYEQYF.

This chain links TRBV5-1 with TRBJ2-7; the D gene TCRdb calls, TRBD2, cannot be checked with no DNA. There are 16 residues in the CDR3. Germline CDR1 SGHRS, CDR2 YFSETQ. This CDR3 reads CASIPPRQGTTYEQYF.

The chain's CDR3 is CSVPQAGTGGNTIYF. The V and J genes are TRBV29-1 and TRBJ1-3; the D gene TCRdb calls, TRBD1, cannot be checked with no DNA. Germline V CDR1 and CDR2: SQVTM, ANQGSEA. The CDR3 spans 15 residues.

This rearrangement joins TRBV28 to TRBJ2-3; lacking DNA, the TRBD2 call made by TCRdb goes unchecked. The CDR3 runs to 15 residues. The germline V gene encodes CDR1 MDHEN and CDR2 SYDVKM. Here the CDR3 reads CASRIAGGGTDTQYF.

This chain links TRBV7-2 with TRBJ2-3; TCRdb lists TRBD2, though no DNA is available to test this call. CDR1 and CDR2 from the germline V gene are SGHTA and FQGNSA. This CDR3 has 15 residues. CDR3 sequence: CASSPLSGTADTQYF.

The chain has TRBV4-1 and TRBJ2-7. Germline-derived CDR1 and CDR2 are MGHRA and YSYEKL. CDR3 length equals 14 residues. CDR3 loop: CASSQEYSSYEQYF.

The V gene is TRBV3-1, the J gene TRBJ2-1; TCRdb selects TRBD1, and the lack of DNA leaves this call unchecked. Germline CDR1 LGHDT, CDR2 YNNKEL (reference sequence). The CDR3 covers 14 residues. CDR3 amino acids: CASSQTRVKSEQFF.

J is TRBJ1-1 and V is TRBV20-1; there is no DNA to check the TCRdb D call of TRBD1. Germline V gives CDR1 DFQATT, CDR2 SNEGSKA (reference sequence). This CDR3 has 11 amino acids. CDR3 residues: CRALRGTEAFF.

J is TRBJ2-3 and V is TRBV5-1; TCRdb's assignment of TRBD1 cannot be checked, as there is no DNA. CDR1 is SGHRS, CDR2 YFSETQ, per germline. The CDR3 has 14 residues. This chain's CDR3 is CASSLDGTVGTQYF.

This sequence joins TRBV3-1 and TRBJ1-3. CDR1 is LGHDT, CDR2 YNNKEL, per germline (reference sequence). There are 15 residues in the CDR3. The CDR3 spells CASSQKSLTGNTIYF. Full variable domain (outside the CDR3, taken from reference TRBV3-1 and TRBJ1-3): DTAVSQTPKYLVTQMGNDKSIKCEQNLGHDTMYWYKQDSKKFLKIMFSYNNKELIINETVPNRFSPKSPDKAHLNLHINSLELGDSAVYFCASSQKSLTGNTIYFGEGSWLTVV.

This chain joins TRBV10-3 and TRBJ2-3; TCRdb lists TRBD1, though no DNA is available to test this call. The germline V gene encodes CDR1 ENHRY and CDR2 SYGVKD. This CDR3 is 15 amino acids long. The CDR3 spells CAITGGLGIRDTQYF.

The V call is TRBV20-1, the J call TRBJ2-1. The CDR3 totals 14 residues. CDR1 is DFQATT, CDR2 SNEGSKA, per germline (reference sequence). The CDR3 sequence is CSASMRDSYNEQFF.

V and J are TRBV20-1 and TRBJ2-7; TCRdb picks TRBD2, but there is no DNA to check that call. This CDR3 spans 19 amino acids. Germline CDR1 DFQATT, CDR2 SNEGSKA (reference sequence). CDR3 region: CSARPPPGTSGGRPYEQYF.

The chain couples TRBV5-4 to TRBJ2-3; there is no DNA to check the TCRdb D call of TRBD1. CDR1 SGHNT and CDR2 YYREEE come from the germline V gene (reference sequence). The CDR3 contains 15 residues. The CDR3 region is CASSLWGYTTDTQYF. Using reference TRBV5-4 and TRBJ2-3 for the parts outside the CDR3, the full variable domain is ETGVTQSPTHLIKTRGQQVTLRCSSQSGHNTVSWYQQALGQGPQFIFQYYREEENGRGNFPPRFSGLQFPNYSSELNVNALELDDSALYLCASSLWGYTTDTQYFGPGTRLTVL.

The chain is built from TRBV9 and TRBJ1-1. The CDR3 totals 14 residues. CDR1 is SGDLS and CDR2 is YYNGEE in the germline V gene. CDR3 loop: CASSVGAADTEAFF.

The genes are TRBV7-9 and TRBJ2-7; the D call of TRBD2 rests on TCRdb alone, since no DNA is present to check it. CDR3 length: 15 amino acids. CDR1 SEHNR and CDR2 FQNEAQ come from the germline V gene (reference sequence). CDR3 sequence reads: CASTPGGDSFYEQYF.

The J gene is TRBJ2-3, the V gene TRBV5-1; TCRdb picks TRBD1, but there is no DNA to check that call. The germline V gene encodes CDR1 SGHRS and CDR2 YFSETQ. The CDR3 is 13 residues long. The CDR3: CASTGGSTDTQYF.

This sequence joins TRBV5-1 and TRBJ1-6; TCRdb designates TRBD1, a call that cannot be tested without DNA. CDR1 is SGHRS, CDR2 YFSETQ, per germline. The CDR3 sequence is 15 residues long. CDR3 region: CASSAGTGPYSPLHF.

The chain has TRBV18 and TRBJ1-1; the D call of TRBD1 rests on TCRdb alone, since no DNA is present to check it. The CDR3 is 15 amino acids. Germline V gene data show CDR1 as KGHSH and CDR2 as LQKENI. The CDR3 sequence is CASSPLTGEGTEAFF. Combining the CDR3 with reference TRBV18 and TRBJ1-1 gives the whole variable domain NAGVMQNPRHLVRRRGQEARLRCSPMKGHSHVYWYRQLPEEGLKFMVYLQKENIIDESGMPKERFSAEFPKEGPSILRIQQVVRGDSAAYFCASSPLTGEGTEAFFGQGTRLTVV.

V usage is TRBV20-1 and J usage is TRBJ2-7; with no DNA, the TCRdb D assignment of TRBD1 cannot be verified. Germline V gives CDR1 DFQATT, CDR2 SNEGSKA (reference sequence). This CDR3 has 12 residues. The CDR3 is CSANSGSYEQYF.

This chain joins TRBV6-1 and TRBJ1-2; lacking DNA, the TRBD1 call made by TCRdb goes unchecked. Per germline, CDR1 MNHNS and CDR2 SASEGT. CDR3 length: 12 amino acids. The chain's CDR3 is CASYTGGYGYTF.

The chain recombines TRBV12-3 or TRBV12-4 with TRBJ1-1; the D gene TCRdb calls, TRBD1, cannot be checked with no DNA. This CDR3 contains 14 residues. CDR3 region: CASSFKGTNTEAFF.

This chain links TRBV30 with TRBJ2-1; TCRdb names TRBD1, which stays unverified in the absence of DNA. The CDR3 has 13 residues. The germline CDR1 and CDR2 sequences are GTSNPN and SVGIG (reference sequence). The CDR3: CAWSLSGEGEQFF.

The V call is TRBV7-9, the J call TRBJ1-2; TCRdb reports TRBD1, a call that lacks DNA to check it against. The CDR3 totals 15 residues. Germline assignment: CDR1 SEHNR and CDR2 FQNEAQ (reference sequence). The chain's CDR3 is CASSSGQGVFAGYTF.